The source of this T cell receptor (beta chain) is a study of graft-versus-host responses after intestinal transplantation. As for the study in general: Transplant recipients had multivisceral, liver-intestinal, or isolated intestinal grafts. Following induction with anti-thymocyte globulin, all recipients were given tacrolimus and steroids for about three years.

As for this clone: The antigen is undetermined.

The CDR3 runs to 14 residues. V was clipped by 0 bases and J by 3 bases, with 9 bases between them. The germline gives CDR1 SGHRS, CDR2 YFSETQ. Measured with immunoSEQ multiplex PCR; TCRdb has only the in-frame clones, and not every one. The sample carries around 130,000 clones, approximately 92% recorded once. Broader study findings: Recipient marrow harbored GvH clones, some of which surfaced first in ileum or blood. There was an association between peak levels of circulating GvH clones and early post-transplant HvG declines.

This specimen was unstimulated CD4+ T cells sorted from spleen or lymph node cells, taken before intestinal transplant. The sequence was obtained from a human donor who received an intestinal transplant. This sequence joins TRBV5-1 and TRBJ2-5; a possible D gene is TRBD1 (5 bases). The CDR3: CASSLAGRKETQYF. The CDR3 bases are TGCGCCAGCAGCTTGGCAGGGCGTAAAGAGACCCAGTACTTC.